The 16 T cell receptor beta chains listed next were all sequenced from one sample in a study of T cell changes during pregnancy in multiple sclerosis. The method was immunoSEQ multiplex PCR; TCRdb's version includes in-frame clones alone and lacks a portion of them. The data hold approximately 50,000 clones, with roughly nine tenths observed a single time. This specimen consisted of CD8+ T cells from peripheral blood mononuclear cells, obtained after pregnancy. Receptors were obtained from a female donor with multiple sclerosis, enrolled in a pregnancy study.

The chain combines TRBV19 with TRBJ1-2; D is undetermined. The CDR3 totals 12 residues. Trimming left V 8 bases short and J 4 bases short, with 11 bases between. Germline V CDR1 and CDR2: LNHDA, SQIVND (reference sequence). The CDR3 is CASRRNIYGYTF. The CDR3 coding sequence is TGTGCCAGTCGCAGGAATATCTATGGCTACACCTTC.

The chain uses TRBV27 and TRBJ2-1, with D possibly being TRBD1 (6 bases). Trimming left V 5 bases short and J 2 bases short, with 10 bases between. The CDR3 totals 14 residues. Germline CDR1 MNHEY, CDR2 SMNVEV (reference sequence). CDR3 in amino acids: CASSETGTYNEQFF. The DNA of the CDR3 is TGTGCCAGCAGTGAGACAGGCACCTACAATGAGCAGTTCTTC.

The count of this clone is one. The chain's CDR3 is CASSLASQGNWDGYTF. The CDR3 nucleotides read TGTGCCAGCAGTTTAGCCTCGCAGGGGAATTGGGATGGCTACACCTTC. This rearrangement joins TRBV27 to TRBJ1-2; perhaps TRBD1 as D (6 bases). Germline lookup yields CDR1 MNHEY and CDR2 SMNVEV (reference sequence). V lost 2 bases and J 6 bases, leaving 19 bases between the germline ends. The length of the CDR3 is 16 residues.

This chain links TRBV6-5 with TRBJ1-1; D is undetermined. Germline lookup yields CDR1 MNHEY and CDR2 SVGAGI. The V gene lost 2 bases and the J gene lost 3 bases, with 7 bases spanning the gap. The CDR3 runs to 13 residues. CDR3 DNA sequence: TGTGCCAGCAGTTACGGGAGGGACACTGAAGCTTTCTTT. This codes for CASSYGRDTEAFF.

Only one count was recorded for this clone. The J gene is TRBJ2-7, the V gene TRBV7-9; 9 bases agree with TRBD1. CDR1 SEHNR and CDR2 FQNEAQ come from the germline V gene (reference sequence). Trimming at V came to 5 bases and at J to 7 bases, leaving 15 bases not matched to a gene. This CDR3 has 16 residues. The CDR3 spells CASSLGPGTGSREQYF. DNA for the CDR3: TGTGCCAGCAGCCTAGGACCCGGGACAGGGTCCCGAGAGCAGTACTTC.

This clone occurred once. The chain links TRBV7-8 to TRBJ2-3, with TRBD2 as a possible D gene (6 bases). CDR1 is SGHVS and CDR2 is FQNEAQ in the germline V gene. The V end was cut by 5 bases, the J end by 4 bases, with 19 bases between. CDR3 length equals 16 residues. CDR3 loop: CASSPGTSLGADTQYF. The CDR3 coding sequence is TGTGCCAGCAGCCCCGGGACTTCGCTAGGGGCAGATACGCAGTATTTT.

The rearrangement uses TRBV7-9 and TRBJ1-1; 11 bases match TRBD1. V lost 9 bases to trimming and J lost 3 bases; unmatched junction nucleotides: 9. The CDR3 sequence is 15 residues long. Germline CDR1 SEHNR, CDR2 FQNEAQ (reference sequence). In DNA form, the CDR3 reads TGTGCCAGTAAAACACCGGGACAGGGGGACACTGAAGCTTTCTTT. This encodes CASKTPGQGDTEAFF.

The CDR3 protein is CASSYSPGTSGGEETQYF. In DNA form, the CDR3 reads TGTGCCAGCAGTTACTCTCCCGGGACTAGCGGGGGGGAAGAGACCCAGTACTTC. The V and J genes are TRBV6-7 and TRBJ2-5; 16 bases are shared with TRBD2. TRBV6-7 is treated as an ORF (open reading frame) with a function not yet certain. This CDR3 contains 18 residues. V lost 0 bases, J lost 3 bases, and 4 bases stayed unmatched.

This clone was recorded only once. The gene calls are TRBV2 and TRBJ1-2; D ambiguous. V was shortened by 1 base and J by 4 bases, with 10 bases between the two germline ends. The CDR3 contains 14 residues. The germline V gene has CDR1 SNHLY and CDR2 FYNNEI. CDR3 coding DNA: TGTGCCAGCAGTGAAGTATCAGTCAGCTATGGCTACACCTTC. Translated, it gives CASSEVSVSYGYTF.

This clone was recorded only once. The chain employs TRBV19 and TRBJ1-1, with D tentatively TRBD1 (6 bases). CDR1 LNHDA and CDR2 SQIVND come from the germline V gene (reference sequence). Trimming removed 6 bases at V and 4 bases at J, with 18 bases between. This CDR3 has 15 amino acids. The CDR3 reads CASSDRQAGATEAFF. CDR3 DNA sequence: TGTGCCAGTAGCGACAGACAGGCAGGCGCCACTGAAGCTTTCTTT.

The CDR3 coding sequence is TGCAGCGTTGAAGATCCGAGGGGGGGGGAGACCCAGTACTTC. Translated: CSVEDPRGGETQYF. The V and J genes are TRBV29-1 and TRBJ2-5, with D perhaps TRBD2 (7 bases). This CDR3 is built from 14 residues. Germline V lookup: CDR1 SQVTM, CDR2 ANQGSEA. Trimming pared 0 bases from V and 5 bases from J, leaving 13 bases between.

This clone occurred once. V is TRBV9 and J is TRBJ1-1; 7 bases fit TRBD1. Germline values: CDR1 SGDLS, CDR2 YYNGEE. With 0 bases clipped from V and 4 bases from J, the junction kept 3 bases outside the gene matches. The CDR3 totals 14 residues. The chain's CDR3 is CASSVEGGPTEAFF. For the CDR3, the DNA is TGTGCCAGCAGCGTAGAAGGGGGCCCCACTGAAGCTTTCTTT.

The chain is built from TRBV2 and TRBJ1-1; D unresolved. Germline V lookup: CDR1 SNHLY, CDR2 FYNNEI. This CDR3 has 13 amino acids. V shed 4 bases and J shed 6 bases, with 12 bases lying between them. CDR3 sequence reads: CASSGTAGSEAFF. CDR3 DNA: TGTGCCAGCAGTGGTACAGCGGGATCTGAAGCTTTCTTT.

This clone occurred once. The chain joins TRBV7-9 to TRBJ2-3, with D perhaps TRBD1 (5 bases). From germline, CDR1 is SEHNR and CDR2 FQNEAQ (reference sequence). The CDR3 runs to 12 residues. Trimming removed 6 bases at V and 7 bases at J, with 11 bases between. The CDR3 here is CASSSDSYTQYF. Written as DNA, the CDR3 is TGTGCCAGCAGTTCCGACAGTTATACGCAGTATTTT.

V usage is TRBV6-5 and J usage is TRBJ1-2; 7 bases line up with TRBD1. Germline trimming cut 5 bases from V and 7 bases from J; bases unmatched to any gene: 4. Germline loops: CDR1 MNHEY, CDR2 SVGAGI. The CDR3 consists of 12 residues. CDR3 residues: CASSTTGFGYTF. The CDR3 nucleotides read TGTGCCAGCAGTACGACAGGGTTTGGCTACACCTTC.

The chain couples TRBV28 to TRBJ1-2; weak D call: TRBD1 (5 bases). V shed 4 bases and J shed 4 bases, with 16 bases lying between them. CDR3 length equals 15 residues. From germline, CDR1 is MDHEN and CDR2 SYDVKM. CDR3: CASSWGRGTGYGYTF. The CDR3, as DNA: TGTGCCAGCAGTTGGGGTCGGGGGACTGGCTATGGCTACACCTTC.